This TCR beta chain derives from a study of T cells in Graves' hyperthyroidism and ophthalmopathy. General study points: Among clonotypes expanded in thyroid above 0.001, most were also found in blood. Before onset, by a median of around six months, the model predicted ophthalmopathy.

The CDR3 spans 14 residues. Germline lookup yields CDR1 ENHRY and CDR2 SYGVKD. V was cut by 7 bases and J by 0 bases, with 10 bases left in between. From RNA transcripts, TCR beta CDR3 regions were amplified. Using the HTBI primer set, a first-round RT-PCR was run on the TCR CDR3. TCRdb reprocessed the multiplex PCR reads with MiXCR, giving one entry per CDR3 protein. The table records under 350,000 distinct CDR3 sequences, roughly 13% of them present only once. Enrolled ophthalmopathy patients presented with a Clinical Activity Score of at least 3, a NOSPECS grade of at least 4, and disease duration under 3 months. This clonotype was observed a few times. As yet, its antigen is unknown.

The chain joins TRBV10-3 to TRBJ1-3; TRBD1 is a possible D gene (5 bases). This sequence originates from a woman aged 35 to 49 with Graves' ophthalmopathy. Sequenced material: blood. CDR3: CAITDTSSGNTIYF. The CDR3, as DNA: TGTGCCATCACGGACACAAGCTCTGGAAACACCATATATTTT.